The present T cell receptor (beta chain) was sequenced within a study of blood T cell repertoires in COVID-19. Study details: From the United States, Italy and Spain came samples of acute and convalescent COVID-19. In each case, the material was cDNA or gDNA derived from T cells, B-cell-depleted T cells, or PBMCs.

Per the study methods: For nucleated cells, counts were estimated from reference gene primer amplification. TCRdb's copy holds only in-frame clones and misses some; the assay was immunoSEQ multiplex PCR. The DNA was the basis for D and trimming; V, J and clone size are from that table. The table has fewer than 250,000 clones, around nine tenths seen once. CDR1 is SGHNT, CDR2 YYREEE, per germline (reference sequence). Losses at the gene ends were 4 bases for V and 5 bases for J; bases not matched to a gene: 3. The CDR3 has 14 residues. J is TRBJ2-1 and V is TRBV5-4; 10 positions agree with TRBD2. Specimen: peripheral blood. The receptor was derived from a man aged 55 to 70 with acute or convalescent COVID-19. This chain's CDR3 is CASSTGTSDNEQFF. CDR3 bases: TGTGCCAGCAGCACCGGGACTAGCGACAATGAGCAGTTCTTC.